The 30 T cell receptor beta chains reported below all come from one sample, sequenced in a study of T-cell memory formation after mild COVID-19. One entry per CDR3 protein results from TCRdb running MiXCR on the 5' RACE reads. The sample records about 340,000 distinct CDR3 sequences, approximately 15% being singletons. Sample: PBMCs or a T cell subset sorted from them (not recorded which). These receptors were taken from a man aged 18 to 29 who had mild COVID-19 (a few samples of this study predate the infection). Cell type and time point are not known.

The sample holds one count of this clonotype. V and J are TRBV12-3 or TRBV12-4 and TRBJ1-4; 10 bases agree with TRBD1. The J segment lost 8 bases and the V segment lost 10 bases, leaving 7 bases of the junction unmatched. CDR3 length: 13 residues. The CDR3 region is CATRQGAREKLFF. CDR3 DNA: TGTGCCACCAGACAGGGGGCGCGGGAAAAACTGTTTTTT.

This chain joins TRBV5-1 and TRBJ2-3, with D possibly called TRBD1 or TRBD2 (6 bases each). Trimming removed 2 bases at V and 4 bases at J, with 14 bases between. The CDR3 extends over 15 amino acids. The germline CDR1 and CDR2 sequences are SGHRS and YFSETQ. This chain's CDR3 is CASSFLGGGSDTQYF. In nucleotides, the CDR3 is TGCGCCAGCAGCTTCCTGGGGGGCGGATCAGATACGCAGTATTTT.

The CDR3 DNA follows: TGTGCCAGCAGTTACGTGGGGGGCTTCACTGAAGCTTTCTTT. Translating it yields CASSYVGGFTEAFF. The chain has TRBV6-5 and TRBJ1-1, with D possibly matching TRBD1 (6 bases). Germline loops: CDR1 MNHEY, CDR2 SVGAGI. The CDR3 runs to 14 residues. V was trimmed by 2 bases and J by 4 bases, leaving 11 bases between them.

This clonotype was detected a few times. J is TRBJ1-4 and V is TRBV7-9; the D gene is possibly TRBD1 (6 bases). This CDR3 contains 16 residues. Germline assignment: CDR1 SEHNR and CDR2 FQNEAQ (reference sequence). V gave up 0 bases and J gave up 8 bases, with 16 bases separating them. The chain's CDR3 is CASSLAQVQGREKLFF. In nucleotides, the CDR3 is TGTGCCAGCAGCTTAGCGCAGGTACAGGGCCGCGAAAAACTGTTTTTT.

The V call is TRBV5-6, the J call TRBJ1-1; TRBD1 might be the D (6 bases). V was clipped by 1 base and J by 1 base, with 11 bases between them. The CDR3 is made up of 15 amino acids. The germline V gene encodes CDR1 SGHDT and CDR2 YYEEEE. CDR3: CASSLQPRGNTEAFF. DNA of the CDR3: TGTGCCAGCAGCTTGCAGCCCAGGGGGAACACTGAAGCTTTCTTT.

The chain recombines TRBV3-1 with TRBJ1-3; 8 bases match TRBD1. CDR1 is LGHDT and CDR2 is YNNKEL in the germline V gene (reference sequence). Trimming removed 0 bases from V and 4 bases from J; junction bases left unmatched: 5. The CDR3 runs to 16 residues. Here the CDR3 DNA reads TGTGCCAGCAGCCAAGACCCCAGGGGGCTCGGAAACACCATATATTTT. This translates into CASSQDPRGLGNTIYF.

The V call is TRBV7-6, the J call TRBJ2-5; D gene unclear. The germline V and J ends were trimmed by 5 bases and 1 base, with 11 bases remaining between them. Germline V gives CDR1 SGHVS, CDR2 FNYEAQ. This CDR3 has 14 residues. This CDR3 is CASSIDKVQETQYF. The CDR3 DNA sequence: TGTGCCAGCAGCATAGACAAAGTCCAAGAGACCCAGTACTTC.

This chain joins TRBV4-2 and TRBJ2-7; 7 bases line up with TRBD2. Germline CDR1 reads LGHNA; CDR2 reads YNFKEQ. The junction had 5 bases not matched to a gene; V was cut back by 5 bases and J by 1 base. CDR3 length: 14 residues. CDR3 bases: TGTGCCAGCAGCGCTAGCGGCAATTCCTACGAGCAGTACTTC. This codes for CASSASGNSYEQYF.

The chain recombines TRBV18 with TRBJ2-5; no reliable D call. V was shortened by 2 bases and J by 1 base, with 11 bases between the two germline ends. CDR3 length: 15 residues. Germline CDR1 and CDR2: KGHSH and LQKENI. The CDR3 coding sequence is TGTGCCAGCTCACCAGGGCAGACTGTCCAAGAGACCCAGTACTTC. Protein sequence: CASSPGQTVQETQYF.

The genes are TRBV4-3 and TRBJ2-5; tentatively, D is TRBD1 or TRBD2 (5 bases each). The CDR3 extends over 15 amino acids. Germline-derived CDR1 and CDR2 are LGHNA and YSLEER. V lost 0 bases to trimming and J lost 4 bases, with 12 bases between them. CDR3 loop: CASSQDLSGTETQYF. In DNA form, the CDR3 reads TGCGCCAGCAGCCAAGATCTATCAGGGACAGAGACCCAGTACTTC.

This clonotype was detected a few times. The DNA for the CDR3 is TGTGCCAGCAGTGAATCCGGGACTGGAAACACCATATATTTT. Residues: CASSESGTGNTIYF. The chain recombines TRBV25-1 with TRBJ1-3; D is undetermined. V lost 1 base, J lost 2 bases, and 6 bases lay in between. The CDR3 is made up of 14 amino acids. Germline CDR1 is MGHDK and CDR2 is SYGVNS.

The chain joins TRBV6-2 or TRBV6-3 to TRBJ1-5, with D perhaps matching TRBD1 (5 bases). The CDR3 is 13 residues long. From germline, CDR1 is MNHEY and CDR2 SVGEGT. Trimming took 6 bases from V and 3 from J, leaving 9 bases between them. The CDR3 sequence: CASRGVNNQPQHF. For the CDR3, the DNA is TGTGCCAGCAGGGGGGTTAACAATCAGCCCCAGCATTTT.

Ten or more counts support this clonotype. The chain combines TRBV4-3 with TRBJ2-1; tentative D call: TRBD2 (6 bases). This CDR3 contains 13 residues. V lost 0 bases, J lost 9 bases, and 9 bases lay in between. Germline assignment: CDR1 LGHNA and CDR2 YSLEER. The DNA of the CDR3 is TGCGCCAGCAGCCAAGATCAGGGACTTGAGCAGTTCTTC. It specifies CASSQDQGLEQFF.

A few counts support this clonotype. V and J are TRBV7-9 and TRBJ2-1; D is perhaps TRBD1 (6 bases). Per the germline V gene, CDR1 is SEHNR and CDR2 is FQNEAQ (reference sequence). The CDR3 sequence is 17 residues long. Trimming stripped 5 bases from V and 2 bases from J, with 19 bases between. Here the CDR3 reads CASSTRSPGVAYNEQFF. DNA of the CDR3: TGTGCCAGCAGCACTAGGTCCCCAGGGGTGGCCTACAATGAGCAGTTCTTC. Variable domain in full (rest from reference TRBV7-9 and TRBJ2-1): DTGVSQNPRHKITKRGQNVTFRCDPISEHNRLYWYRQTLGQGPEFLTYFQNEAQLEKSRLLSDRFSAERPKGSFSTLEIQRTEQGDSAMYLCASSTRSPGVAYNEQFFGPGTRLTVL.

This clonotype was picked up many times. At one end, the junction sequence differs from germline, possibly due to a read error. The gene calls are TRBV7-3 and TRBJ2-1; 12 bases agree with TRBD2. CDR3 length: 16 residues. CDR1 and CDR2 from the germline V gene are SGHTA and FQGTGA. This CDR3 reads CASSLTGTSGYNEQFF. CDR3 in DNA: TGTGCCAGCAGCCTAACCGGGACTAGCGGGTACAATGAGCAGTTCTTC.

This clonotype was seen only a few times. This rearrangement joins TRBV29-1 to TRBJ2-7, with no clear D. Trimming took 5 bases from V and 3 from J, leaving 17 bases between them. The germline V gene encodes CDR1 SQVTM and CDR2 ANQGSEA. The CDR3 contains 14 residues. The DNA of the CDR3 is TGCAGCGTTCCCGGACGAGGCAATTTCTACGAGCAGTACGTC. Translated: CSVPGRGNFYEQYV.

This clonotype has just a few counts. The CDR3 sequence is CASRRNQNTEAFF. CDR3 DNA sequence: TGTGCCAGCAGGAGAAACCAGAACACTGAAGCTTTCTTT. The chain combines TRBV6-1 with TRBJ1-1, with D unresolved. The germline V gene encodes CDR1 MNHNS and CDR2 SASEGT. The CDR3 length is 13 residues. Trimming took off 6 bases at V and 1 base at J, with 9 bases between the two ends.

This clonotype occurred a few times. The gene calls are TRBV9 and TRBJ1-4; D might be TRBD1 (5 bases). Per the germline V gene, CDR1 is SGDLS and CDR2 is YYNGEE. CDR3 length: 14 amino acids. Trimming took off 4 bases at V and 8 bases at J, with 15 bases between the two ends. CDR3 nucleotides: TGTGCCAGCAGCTCCGGGACCAGGCAAGAAAAACTGTTTTTT. Its protein is CASSSGTRQEKLFF.

This clonotype was recorded a few times. The V call is TRBV7-9, the J call TRBJ1-1, with TRBD1 matching over 8 bases. CDR1 and CDR2 from the germline V gene are SEHNR and FQNEAQ (reference sequence). The CDR3 sequence is 16 residues long. Trimming removed 5 bases from V and 0 bases from J; junction bases left unmatched: 8. The chain's CDR3 is CASSATTTGVNTEAFF. The CDR3 DNA sequence: TGTGCCAGCAGCGCTACAACGACAGGGGTGAACACTGAAGCTTTCTTT.

This chain joins TRBV10-3 and TRBJ2-1; TRBD2 is a possible D gene (5 bases). Trimming cost V 4 bases and J 7 bases, with 11 bases left between them. The CDR3 contains 13 residues. In germline, CDR1 is ENHRY, CDR2 SYGVKD. Here the CDR3 reads CAISVRPGNEQFF. CDR3 sequence (DNA): TGTGCCATCAGTGTTAGACCGGGGAATGAGCAGTTCTTC.

The genes are TRBV3-1 and TRBJ2-3, with 7 bases aligning to TRBD2. The length of the CDR3 is 16 residues. Germline V gene sequence: CDR1 LGHDT, CDR2 YNNKEL (reference sequence). V gave up 1 base and J gave up 0 bases; unmatched junction bases: 4. This chain's CDR3 is CASSQGSSGSTDTQYF. The CDR3 DNA reads TGTGCCAGCAGCCAAGGTTCTAGCGGTAGCACAGATACGCAGTATTTT.

The table lists this clonotype with many counts. The rearrangement links TRBV12-3 or TRBV12-4 to TRBJ2-1; D perhaps matches TRBD1 (5 bases). This CDR3 is built from 14 residues. V was clipped by 4 bases and J by 9 bases, with 16 bases between them. The CDR3 nucleotides are TGTGCCAGCAGTTGGGCAGGGTTGGGCATTGAGCAGTTCTTC. Its protein product is CASSWAGLGIEQFF.

There are many counts of this clonotype. V gene TRBV5-1 combines with J gene TRBJ2-2, with D unresolved. The V end lost 1 base, the J end lost 6 bases, and 10 bases lay between the germline ends. The CDR3 runs to 14 residues. CDR1 and CDR2 (germline): SGHRS, YFSETQ. CDR3 nucleotide sequence: TGCGCCAGCAGCTTGTCCGGGTCGGCCGGGGAGCTGTTTTTT. It encodes CASSLSGSAGELFF.

This clonotype was counted ten times or more. The V call is TRBV20-1, the J call TRBJ2-3; no definite D call. The CDR3 runs to 11 residues. Germline CDR1 DFQATT, CDR2 SNEGSKA (reference sequence). The ends were cut back, 3 bases at V and 5 bases at J, with 6 bases in the middle. The CDR3 region has the DNA TGCAGTGCTAGGTTCGGAGATACGCAGTATTTT. Its translation is CSARFGDTQYF.

This clonotype was picked up a small number of times. This rearrangement joins TRBV15 to TRBJ2-7; D is ambiguous. The V and J ends lost 0 bases and 6 bases respectively, with 9 bases between them. The CDR3 totals 13 residues. Germline-derived CDR1 and CDR2 are LNHNV and YYDKDF (reference sequence). CDR3 amino acids: CATSRDIPAEQYV. The CDR3 nucleotides are TGTGCCACCAGCAGAGATATCCCTGCCGAGCAGTACGTC.

The chain joins TRBV6-2 or TRBV6-3 to TRBJ2-5, with 9 bases identical to TRBD2. V lost 10 bases, J lost 4 bases, and 19 bases stayed unmatched. Germline assignment: CDR1 MNHEY and CDR2 SVGEGT. This CDR3 is 17 amino acids long. The CDR3 loop is CATKVRGGGAPRETQYF. CDR3 DNA sequence: TGTGCCACCAAAGTAAGGGGCGGGGGGGCACCACGAGAGACCCAGTACTTC.

This rearrangement joins TRBV19 to TRBJ2-2, with D uncertain. CDR1 LNHDA and CDR2 SQIVND come from the germline V gene (reference sequence). Trimming removed 1 base at V and 0 bases at J, with 6 bases between. This CDR3 comprises 15 residues. CDR3 bases: TGTGCCAGTAGTATAGTCCACACGAACACCGGGGAGCTGTTTTTT. Translated: CASSIVHTNTGELFF. Full variable domain (outside the CDR3, taken from reference TRBV19 and TRBJ2-2): DGGITQSPKYLFRKEGQNVTLSCEQNLNHDAMYWYRQDPGQGLRLIYYSQIVNDFQKGDIAEGYSVSREKKESFPLTVTSAQKNPTAFYLCASSIVHTNTGELFFGEGSRLTVL.

This clonotype was detected only a few times. Here the CDR3 reads CASSEGAHVDVLTF. The DNA of the CDR3 is TGTGCCAGCAGCGAAGGGGCCCACGTCGACGTCCTGACTTTC. V gene TRBV7-3 combines with J gene TRBJ2-6; the D gene is possibly TRBD1 (5 bases). This CDR3 is 14 amino acids long. Germline CDR1 reads SGHTA; CDR2 reads FQGTGA. Deletions cut 5 bases from V and 11 bases from J, with 16 bases between.

This chain joins TRBV5-4 and TRBJ2-1; TRBD2 agrees at 9 bases. V lost 4 bases and J lost 9; bases outside the gene matches: 11. Germline V gene lookup returns CDR1 SGHNT and CDR2 YYREEE (reference sequence). The CDR3 covers 15 residues. CDR3 amino acids: CASSRGPSGEFEQFF. CDR3 sequence (DNA): TGTGCCAGCAGCCGAGGGCCTAGCGGGGAGTTTGAGCAGTTCTTC.

The chain recombines TRBV5-1 with TRBJ2-3, with D possibly TRBD2 on 6 matching bases. The CDR3 spans 16 residues. Per germline, CDR1 SGHRS and CDR2 YFSETQ. The V end lost 4 bases, the J end lost 0 bases, and 15 bases lay between the germline ends. The CDR3: CASSPDWGVSTDTQYF. CDR3 DNA sequence: TGCGCCAGCAGCCCCGATTGGGGGGTAAGCACAGATACGCAGTATTTT.